Each of the 19 T cell receptor beta chains below was sequenced from the same sample in a study of cytotoxic CD8 clonotypes in ibrutinib-treated CLL. Clones were read by immunoSEQ multiplex PCR, and TCRdb kept only the in-frame ones, dropping some. The repertoire has under 200,000 clones, around 80% of them found once; the top ten carry 4.6%. The material sequenced was PBMCs, taken after 24 months of ibrutinib treatment. Receptors were obtained from a human donor with chronic lymphocytic leukemia.

The chain employs TRBV19 and TRBJ1-2; D is possibly TRBD1 (5 bases). Trimming removed 7 bases at V and 7 bases at J, with 16 bases between. The CDR3 totals 13 residues. The V gene's germline CDR1 is LNHDA and CDR2 SQIVND (reference sequence). CDR3 nucleotide sequence: TGTGCCAGTAACCCGGGACTGTATTTTGGCTACACCTTC. Protein product: CASNPGLYFGYTF.

The chain's CDR3 is CASSQGTGREKLFF. The CDR3 nucleotides are TGTGCCAGCTCACAGGGGACAGGGAGAGAAAAACTGTTTTTT. The chain employs TRBV18 and TRBJ1-4; 9 nucleotides match TRBD1. The CDR3 totals 14 residues. Germline V gene lookup returns CDR1 KGHSH and CDR2 LQKENI. Trimming at V came to 4 bases and at J to 8 bases, leaving 5 bases not matched to a gene. The full variable domain, rest sourced from reference TRBV18 and TRBJ1-4, is NAGVMQNPRHLVRRRGQEARLRCSPMKGHSHVYWYRQLPEEGLKFMVYLQKENIIDESGMPKERFSAEFPKEGPSILRIQQVVRGDSAAYFCASSQGTGREKLFFGSGTQLSVL.

The chain joins TRBV5-4 to TRBJ1-1; tentative D call: TRBD1 (5 bases). Germline CDR1 is SGHNT and CDR2 is YYREEE (reference sequence). CDR3 length: 15 residues. V dropped 0 bases and J dropped 6 bases, with 15 bases sitting between them. The CDR3 nucleotides are TGTGCCAGCAGCTTGGATCGACAGCCAAATTCTGAAGCTTTCTTT. It specifies CASSLDRQPNSEAFF.

The chain links TRBV4-1 to TRBJ2-7; D might be TRBD1 (6 bases). The CDR3 is 14 amino acids. Per the germline V gene, CDR1 is MGHRA and CDR2 is YSYEKL. V was cut by 3 bases and J by 2 bases, with 11 bases left in between. This CDR3 is CASSHRDITYEQYF. As DNA, the CDR3 is TGCGCCAGCAGCCACCGGGACATAACCTACGAGCAGTACTTC.

The J gene is TRBJ1-2, the V gene TRBV15, with 8 bases fitting TRBD1. The CDR3 loop spans 15 amino acids. Germline V gives CDR1 LNHNV, CDR2 YYDKDF (reference sequence). V dropped 5 bases and J dropped 4; count of bases not matched to a gene: 9. The CDR3 sequence is CATSARDRRPYGYTF. DNA of the CDR3: TGTGCCACCAGCGCCCGGGACAGGCGACCCTATGGCTACACCTTC.

This chain uses TRBV19 with TRBJ2-6, with D hard to call. The V gene's germline CDR1 is LNHDA and CDR2 SQIVND (reference sequence). The CDR3 is 15 residues long. The V gene lost 3 bases and the J gene lost 2 bases, with 8 bases spanning the gap. The CDR3 sequence is CASSITETGANVLTF. Written as DNA, the CDR3 is TGTGCCAGTAGTATCACAGAAACTGGGGCCAACGTCCTGACTTTC.

DNA of the CDR3: TGTGCCAGCAGACTGGGCTTCTATCCTGGAAACACCATATATTTT. Its translation is CASRLGFYPGNTIYF. This chain connects TRBV6-5 to TRBJ1-3; D is unclear. CDR1 and CDR2 (germline): MNHEY, SVGAGI. The V end lost 6 bases, the J end lost 2 bases, and 14 bases lay between the germline ends. The CDR3 is made up of 15 amino acids.

CDR3 sequence (DNA): TGTGCCAGTAGTATAGTAACCGTGAACACTGAAGCTTTCTTT. This gives the protein CASSIVTVNTEAFF. The rearrangement links TRBV19 to TRBJ1-1; no clear D gene. CDR3 length: 14 amino acids. CDR1 is LNHDA and CDR2 is SQIVND in the germline V gene (reference sequence). V lost 1 base to trimming and J lost 0 bases, with 6 bases between them.

This rearrangement joins TRBV28 to TRBJ2-7, with no clear D. Germline assignment: CDR1 MDHEN and CDR2 SYDVKM. V was clipped by 3 bases and J by 7 bases, with 4 bases between them. The CDR3 runs to 10 residues. Here the CDR3 reads CASSLGEQYF. CDR3 coding DNA: TGTGCCAGCAGTTTGGGAGAGCAGTACTTC.

V gene TRBV28 combines with J gene TRBJ2-7; D perhaps matches TRBD1 (5 bases). V lost 6 bases, J lost 2 bases, and 14 bases lay in between. CDR1 and CDR2 (germline): MDHEN, SYDVKM. The CDR3 extends over 14 amino acids. In DNA, the CDR3 is TGTGCCAGCAGGTTAGAAGGACAAACCTACGAGCAGTACTTC. It is translated as CASRLEGQTYEQYF.

V usage is TRBV7-9 and J usage is TRBJ2-2, with 16 bases aligning to TRBD2. CDR3 length: 18 amino acids. With 5 bases clipped from V and 7 bases from J, the junction kept 10 bases outside the gene matches. The germline gives CDR1 SEHNR, CDR2 FQNEAQ (reference sequence). The CDR3 spells CASSGAGLAGGPNGELFF. CDR3 bases: TGTGCCAGCAGCGGAGCGGGACTAGCGGGAGGGCCGAACGGGGAGCTGTTTTTT.

This rearrangement joins TRBV30 to TRBJ2-3; perhaps TRBD1 as D (5 bases). Germline CDR1 and CDR2: GTSNPN and SVGIG (reference sequence). The V end was cut by 6 bases, the J end by 1 base, with 14 bases between. This CDR3 has 14 amino acids. The CDR3 reads CACTLGQGTDTQYF. The DNA of the CDR3 is TGTGCCTGCACTTTGGGGCAGGGCACAGATACGCAGTATTTT.

The chain links TRBV25-1 to TRBJ1-4; D is ambiguous. V lost 3 bases and J 2 bases, leaving 13 bases between the germline ends. This CDR3 spans 16 amino acids. Looked up from germline, CDR1 is MGHDK and CDR2 is SYGVNS. The chain's CDR3 is CASSDPRVGTNEKLFF. The CDR3 bases are TGTGCCAGCAGTGACCCCAGAGTGGGGACTAATGAAAAACTGTTTTTT.

This chain links TRBV30 with TRBJ1-2; D possibly corresponds to TRBD1 (5 bases). The germline V gene has CDR1 GTSNPN and CDR2 SVGIG (reference sequence). Trimming stripped 3 bases from V and 2 bases from J, with 7 bases between. The CDR3 spans 12 residues. The CDR3 loop is CAWSRGNYGYTF. Written as DNA, the CDR3 is TGTGCCTGGAGCCGGGGGAACTATGGCTACACCTTC.

Written as DNA, the CDR3 is TGTGCCATCCGGACAGCAGACCAAGAGACCCAGTACTTC. Protein: CAIRTADQETQYF. The J gene is TRBJ2-5, the V gene TRBV7-9, with D perhaps matching TRBD1 (6 bases). V lost 10 bases to trimming and J lost 0 bases, with 12 bases between them. CDR3 length: 13 amino acids. Germline V gene sequence: CDR1 SEHNR, CDR2 FQNEAQ (reference sequence).

This rearrangement joins TRBV6-6 to TRBJ2-3; D possibly corresponds to TRBD1 (6 bases). V was cut by 1 base and J by 5 bases, with 16 bases left in between. CDR1 and CDR2 from the germline V gene are MNHNY and SVGAGI (reference sequence). This CDR3 comprises 16 residues. The CDR3 sequence is CASSYYPGARGDTQYF. In DNA form, the CDR3 reads TGTGCCAGCAGTTACTACCCAGGGGCTCGGGGAGATACGCAGTATTTT.

V and J are TRBV5-4 and TRBJ2-5; the D is unclear. Germline V gives CDR1 SGHNT, CDR2 YYREEE (reference sequence). V dropped 3 bases and J dropped 1 base, with 7 bases sitting between them. There are 13 residues in the CDR3. In nucleotides, the CDR3 is TGTGCCAGCAGCTACTACAGCCAAGAGACCCAGTACTTC. It is translated as CASSYYSQETQYF. Full variable domain (missing parts from reference TRBV5-4 and TRBJ2-5): ETGVTQSPTHLIKTRGQQVTLRCSSQSGHNTVSWYQQALGQGPQFIFQYYREEENGRGNFPPRFSGLQFPNYSSELNVNALELDDSALYLCASSYYSQETQYFGPGTRLLVL.

The genes are TRBV7-3 and TRBJ1-2, with 11 nucleotides matching TRBD1. Per germline, CDR1 SGHTA and CDR2 FQGTGA. With 5 bases clipped from V and 4 bases from J, the junction kept 15 bases outside the gene matches. The CDR3 loop spans 18 amino acids. The CDR3 nucleotides are TGTGCCAGCAGCCCGCGGACAGGGGGCGGGTATAGTGGCTATGGCTACACCTTC. As protein: CASSPRTGGGYSGYGYTF.

CDR3 amino acids: CASSPSLQNTEAFF. The DNA of the CDR3 is TGTGCCAGCTCACCTTCCCTGCAGAACACTGAAGCTTTCTTT. The V call is TRBV18, the J call TRBJ1-1, with unresolved D. The germline V and J ends were trimmed by 3 bases and 1 base, with 9 bases remaining between them. This CDR3 region has 14 residues. The germline V gene encodes CDR1 KGHSH and CDR2 LQKENI.